A selection of T cell receptor beta chains follows, all from one sample in a study of cytomegalovirus exposure and HLA in healthy donors. The table came from immunoSEQ multiplex PCR; TCRdb's copy has only in-frame clones and leaves some out. The table has about 160,000 clones, 71% seen once; the top ten hold roughly 3%. Sequencing was done on a sample of PBMCs. Source of these receptors: a woman under 40 in good health and CMV-seronegative. Each CDR3 is given with its conserved first and last residue. The D gene is left open where the match is weak. Expanded clones are given a class, and other clones once, few, many or no size at all.

TRBJ2-7	TRBD2	TRBV4-3	-	CASSQDSAGAYEQYF	TGCGCCAGCAGCCAAGATTCCGCGGGGGCCTACGAGCAGTACTTC
TRBJ1-1	-	TRBV25-1	few	CASSGVRGGTEAFF	TGTGCCAGCAGTGGAGTCAGGGGCGGGACTGAAGCTTTCTTT
TRBJ2-7	-	TRBV11-3	-	CASSLGGTGNYEQYF	TGTGCCAGCAGCTTAGGGGGCACAGGGAATTACGAGCAGTACTTC
TRBJ2-3	TRBD2	TRBV4-1	-	CASSRTSGTDTQYF	TGCGCCAGCAGCCGGACTAGCGGGACAGATACGCAGTATTTT
TRBJ2-1	-	TRBV4-1	-	CASSQGMITSNEQFF	TGCGCCAGCAGCCAAGGAATGATCACTAGCAATGAGCAGTTCTTC
TRBJ2-7	TRBD2	TRBV7-8	-	CASSEREPYEQYF	TGTGCCAGCAGCGAGCGGGAGCCCTACGAGCAGTACTTC
TRBJ2-7	TRBD2	TRBV19	few	CASSPNGLAVHEQYF	TGTGCCAGTAGTCCGAACGGACTAGCGGTCCACGAGCAGTACTTC
TRBJ2-4	TRBD2	TRBV15	-	CATSGGVAGEGPYF	TGTGCCACCAGCGGAGGGGTAGCGGGAGAGGGTCCGTACTTC
TRBJ1-6	-	TRBV6-6	-	CASNQLGTYNSPLHF	TGTGCCAGCAATCAACTAGGGACCTATAATTCACCCCTCCACTTT
TRBJ2-7	TRBD2	TRBV29-1	-	CSVGTSSYEQYF	TGCAGCGTGGGGACTAGCTCCTACGAGCAGTACTTC
TRBJ1-2	-	TRBV29-1	-	CSVSEVLLNYGYTF	TGCAGCGTTTCTGAGGTGCTTCTTAACTATGGCTACACCTTC
TRBJ2-3	-	TRBV5-1	-	CASGVFSADTQYF	TGCGCCTCGGGGGTGTTTTCGGCAGATACGCAGTATTTT
TRBJ2-7	-	TRBV7-2	-	CASSLQGGPYEQYF	TGTGCCAGCAGCTTACAGGGGGGTCCCTACGAGCAGTACTTC
TRBJ2-2	-	TRBV7-3	-	CASSLQGGSGELFF	TGTGCCAGCAGCTTACAAGGCGGCAGCGGGGAGCTGTTTTTT
TRBJ2-2	-	TRBV13	-	CASSLVAGNTGELFF	TGTGCCAGCAGCTTAGTTGCAGGGAACACCGGGGAGCTGTTTTTT
TRBJ1-1	-	TRBV7-2	-	CASLLYPGFETEAFF	TGTGCCAGCCTCCTGTATCCGGGGTTTGAGACTGAAGCTTTCTTT
TRBJ2-7	-	TRBV19	-	CASSIDLRVRYDEQYF	TGTGCCAGTAGTATAGATCTCCGGGTAAGGTACGACGAGCAGTACTTC
TRBJ2-3	-	TRBV2	-	CASSEESTDTQYF	TGTGCCAGCAGTGAGGAGTCCACAGATACGCAGTATTTT
TRBJ2-1	-	TRBV7-9	-	CASSLMEGGVNEQFF	TGTGCCAGCAGCTTAATGGAGGGGGGGGTCAATGAGCAGTTCTTC
TRBJ1-1	-	TRBV9	-	CASSVSFLNTEAFF	TGTGCCAGCAGCGTATCTTTTTTGAACACTGAAGCTTTCTTT
TRBJ2-7	-	TRBV30	once	CAWSVEGNYEQYF	TGTGCCTGGAGTGTGGAGGGTAACTACGAGCAGTACTTC
TRBJ1-2	-	TRBV18	once	CASSPIGGTYGYTF	TGTGCCAGCTCACCAATCGGGGGAACCTATGGCTACACCTTC
TRBJ2-7	TRBD2	TRBV5-5	few	CASSLSGGYYEQYF	TGTGCCAGCAGCTTGAGCGGGGGGTACTACGAGCAGTACTTC